The clone carrying this T cell receptor (beta chain) turned up a few times. The germline V gene has CDR1 LGHDT and CDR2 YNNKEL (reference sequence). CDR3 size: 13 residues. V was pared by 2 bases and J by 6 bases, with 8 bases between. This record belongs to a study of control samples from healthy donors and cancer patients. Using immunoSEQ multiplex PCR, the repertoire was profiled, and TCRdb retains in-frame clones only, with some absent. The sample consists of approximately 170,000 clones, about nine tenths of them appearing once. The TCR sequence derives from a woman aged 30 to 39 in good health. The specimen was blood. The chain has TRBV3-1 (or the pseudogene TRBV3-2) and TRBJ2-4; D is uncertain. CDR3 sequence: CASSQWSRNIQYF. In nucleotides, the CDR3 is TGTGCCAGCAGCCAATGGAGCCGAAACATTCAGTACTTC.